The rows below give T cell receptor beta chains drawn from one sample of a study of spatial heterogeneity in lung cancer. TCRdb re-called the 5' RACE reads through MiXCR, storing one row per CDR3 protein. The sample lists about 92,000 distinct CDR3 sequences, approximately 12% seen once, with about two fifths in the top ten. The material sequenced was PBMCs, taken at surgery. The receptors stem from a male donor with early-stage non-small cell lung cancer. Each CDR3 is given with its conserved first and last residue. Each record gives: J gene, D gene, CDR3 length, clone size, V gene, CDR3 protein, CDR3 DNA. D genes are given only for firm matches. Part of the rows lack a size; the others show once, few, many or a class for expanded clones.

TRBJ2-7,TRBD2,16,few,TRBV25-1,CASSAPSGRSLYEQYF,TGTGCCAGCAGTGCCCCTAGCGGGAGGTCCCTCTACGAGCAGTACTTC
TRBJ1-5,TRBD1,15,-,TRBV7-9,CASSTGTGVTQPQHF,TGTGCCAGCAGCACGGGGACAGGAGTCACTCAGCCCCAGCATTTT
TRBJ2-1,-,12,many,TRBV28,CASSLLRVEQFF,TGTGCCAGCAGTTTATTGAGGGTGGAGCAGTTCTTC
TRBJ2-5,TRBD1,16,-,TRBV7-9,CASSLGGQAYQETQYF,TGTGCCAGCAGCTTAGGGGGACAGGCCTACCAAGAGACCCAGTACTTC
TRBJ1-5,-,15,few,TRBV12-3/TRBV12-4,CASSLEGALNQPQHF,TGTGCCAGCAGTTTAGAAGGGGCCCTCAATCAGCCCCAGCATTTT
TRBJ2-5,TRBD2,16,many,TRBV19,CASSIRTSGARETQYF,TGTGCCAGTAGTATTAGGACTAGCGGGGCCCGGGAGACCCAGTACTTC
TRBJ1-1,-,15,-,TRBV2,CASSVGWDGVNEAFF,TGTGCCAGCAGTGTAGGTTGGGATGGGGTGAACGAAGCTTTCTTT
TRBJ1-4,-,14,-,TRBV5-5,CASSPPDIPEKLFF,TGTGCCAGCAGCCCCCCGGACATTCCCGAAAAACTGTTTTTT
TRBJ1-5,-,15,many,TRBV20-1,CSARKWGQGNQPQHF,TGCAGTGCTAGAAAGTGGGGGCAGGGCAATCAGCCCCAGCATTTT
TRBJ2-7,TRBD2,18,-,TRBV10-3,CAISETGAGATRSYEQYF,TGTGCCATCAGTGAGACGGGAGCGGGAGCTACTCGCTCCTACGAGCAGTACTTC
TRBJ1-3,TRBD1,15,few,TRBV4-1,CASSQRTGLGNTIYF,TGCGCCAGCAGCCAACGGACAGGACTTGGAAACACCATATATTTT
TRBJ1-2,-,16,-,TRBV10-3,CAISAPTAGANYGYTF,TGTGCCATCAGTGCCCCTACCGCCGGGGCGAACTATGGCTACACCTTC
TRBJ2-3,TRBD2,16,few,TRBV4-2,CASSLGTSDYTDTQYF,TGTGCCAGCAGCCTAGGGACTAGCGACTACACAGATACGCAGTATTTT
TRBJ2-7,TRBD1,16,few,TRBV20-1,CSARDPGQGLAYEQYF,TGCAGTGCTAGAGACCCAGGACAGGGGTTGGCCTACGAGCAGTACTTC
TRBJ2-1,-,16,-,TRBV11-2,CASSLGQGFSYNEQFF,TGTGCCAGCAGCTTGGGGCAGGGGTTCTCCTACAATGAGCAGTTCTTC
TRBJ2-2,-,16,-,TRBV27,CASSPRDLTSTGELFF,TGTGCCAGCAGTCCCCGGGACCTCACCTCCACCGGGGAGCTGTTTTTT
TRBJ2-2,-,16,few,TRBV12-3/TRBV12-4,CASSLRGARSTGELFF,TGTGCCAGCAGTTTGAGGGGGGCGCGTTCTACCGGGGAGCTGTTTTTT
TRBJ1-4,-,16,-,TRBV4-3,CASSQGAGTINEKLFF,TGCGCCAGCAGCCAAGGGGCCGGGACTATCAATGAAAAACTGTTTTTT
TRBJ2-3,TRBD2,16,-,TRBV20-1,CSAREASGRSSDTQYF,TGCAGTGCTAGAGAGGCTAGCGGGAGGTCGTCAGATACGCAGTATTTT
TRBJ2-7,TRBD2,15,few,TRBV6-6,CASSPSGRAWSEQYF,TGTGCCAGCAGTCCAAGCGGGAGGGCCTGGTCCGAGCAGTACTTC
TRBJ2-4,-,16,-,TRBV10-3,CAISVGGDSPKNIQYF,TGTGCCATCAGTGTGGGGGGCGACTCGCCAAAAAACATTCAGTACTTC
TRBJ2-1,-,14,few,TRBV5-1,CASSLEGTTLGQFF,TGCGCCAGCAGCTTGGAAGGGACAACATTAGGGCAGTTCTTC
TRBJ2-1,TRBD1,16,few,TRBV7-2,CASSLSKGQSYNEQFF,TGTGCCAGCAGCTTATCGAAGGGACAGAGCTACAATGAGCAGTTCTTC
TRBJ1-5,TRBD1,16,many,TRBV4-2,CASSQGTGGGNQPQHF,TGTGCCAGCAGCCAAGGGACAGGGGGCGGCAATCAGCCCCAGCATTTT
TRBJ2-1,-,15,-,TRBV5-1,CASSLQPREHNEQFF,TGCGCCAGCAGCTTGCAACCGCGGGAACACAATGAGCAGTTCTTC
TRBJ2-3,TRBD2,17,few,TRBV7-9,CASSSQSGTRGTDTQYF,TGTGCCAGCAGCTCCCAATCCGGGACTAGGGGTACAGATACGCAGTATTTT
TRBJ2-3,-,15,-,TRBV6-2/TRBV6-3,CASSYWDPRTDTQYF,TGTGCCAGCAGTTACTGGGACCCACGCACAGATACGCAGTATTTT
TRBJ2-7,-,14,few,TRBV4-3,CASSQAPQLGEQYF,TGCGCCAGCAGCCAAGCCCCCCAGCTGGGCGAGCAGTACTTC
TRBJ2-5,-,11,many,TRBV7-2,CASREQETQYF,TGTGCCAGCAGAGAACAAGAGACCCAGTACTTC